The present TCR beta chain was sequenced within a study of blood T cell repertoires in COVID-19. Study in general: Researchers got acute and convalescent COVID-19 samples from the United States, Italy and Spain.

Germline CDR1 is MGHRA and CDR2 is YSYEKL. V lost 0 bases and J lost 2; bases outside the gene matches: 3. The CDR3 extends over 16 amino acids. The assay was immunoSEQ multiplex PCR, and TCRdb's table has in-frame clones only and misses some. This table holds roughly 110,000 clones, about four fifths found once. Sequencing was carried out using peripheral blood. The TCR was taken from a woman aged 55-75 years with acute or convalescent COVID-19. The chain is built from TRBV4-1 and TRBJ2-1, with TRBD1 matching over 8 bases. The CDR3 region is CASSQEGQVPYNEQFF. In DNA form, the CDR3 reads TGCGCCAGCAGCCAAGAGGGACAGGTCCCCTACAATGAGCAGTTCTTC.